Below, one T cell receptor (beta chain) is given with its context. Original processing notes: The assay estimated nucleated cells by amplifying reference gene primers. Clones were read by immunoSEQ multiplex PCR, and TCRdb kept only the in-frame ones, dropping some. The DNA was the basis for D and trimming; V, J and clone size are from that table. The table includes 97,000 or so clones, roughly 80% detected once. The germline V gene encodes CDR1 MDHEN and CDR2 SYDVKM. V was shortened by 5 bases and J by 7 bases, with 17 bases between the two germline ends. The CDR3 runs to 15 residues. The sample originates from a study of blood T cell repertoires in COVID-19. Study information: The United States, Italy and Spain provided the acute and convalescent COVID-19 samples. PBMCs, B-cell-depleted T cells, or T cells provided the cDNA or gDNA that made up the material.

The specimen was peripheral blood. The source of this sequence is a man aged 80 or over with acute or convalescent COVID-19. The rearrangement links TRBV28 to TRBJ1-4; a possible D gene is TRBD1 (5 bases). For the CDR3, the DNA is TGTGCCAGCAGTGTCCAGGGTCGGTCCTCTGAAAAACTGTTTTTT. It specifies CASSVQGRSSEKLFF. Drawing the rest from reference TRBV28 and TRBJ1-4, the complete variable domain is DVKVTQSSRYLVKRTGEKVFLECVQDMDHENMFWYRQDPGLGLRLIYFSYDVKMKEKGDIPEGYSVSREKKERFSLILESASTNQTSMYLCASSVQGRSSEKLFFGSGTQLSVL.